This T cell receptor (beta chain) is drawn from a study of blood T cell repertoires in COVID-19. Study context: The United States, Italy and Spain supplied acute and convalescent COVID-19 samples. PBMCs, B-cell-depleted T cells, or T cells were the source of the cDNA or gDNA that made up the material.

V dropped 6 bases and J dropped 7 bases, with 22 bases sitting between them. Germline V CDR1 and CDR2: SNHLY, FYNNEI. This CDR3 has 16 amino acids. Using immunoSEQ multiplex PCR, the repertoire was profiled, and TCRdb retains in-frame clones only, with some absent. Of over 200,000 clones listed, 84% are singletons. Donors of Cohort 3 who recovered were those that had two negative PCRs, clearance, or symptom resolution. Input material: PBMCs or T cells enriched from blood (not recorded which). The V and J genes are TRBV2 and TRBJ1-5, with D tentatively TRBD1 (6 bases). The clonotype originates from a middle-aged woman who had recovered from COVID-19. The CDR3 nucleotides are TGTGCCAGCAGCCGACGGGGCAGGGGAGAGGAACAGCCCCAGCATTTT. Translated, it gives CASSRRGRGEEQPQHF.